A selection of T cell receptor beta chains follows, all from one sample in a study of OX40 agonist ivuxolimab in advanced cancers. Sequenced by immunoSEQ multiplex PCR; TCRdb stores in-frame clones only, minus some. The sample lists over 70,000 clones; just under 90% were seen once. The material sequenced was CD4+ or CD8+ T cells sorted from blood, taken in a trial of the OX40 agonist ivuxolimab. Receptors originate from an adult with an advanced solid tumor such as melanoma, head and neck, liver or kidney cancer. Each CDR3 is given with its conserved first and last residue. A D gene is named only where the DNA matches it firmly. A clone size is listed for some rows: how often the clone was seen (once, few, many), or a class if it is expanded.

DNA: TGCGCCAGCAGCTTGGGGGCGGCTCCAGATACGCAGTATTTT
CDR3: CASSLGAAPDTQYF
J: TRBJ2-3
V: TRBV5-1
size: -
D: -

DNA: TGTGCCAGCAGTACTGCAAGTTCACCCCTCCACTTT
CDR3: CASSTASSPLHF
J: TRBJ1-6
V: TRBV28
size: -
D: -

DNA: TGTGCCAGCAGCCAAGGACTAGCGGGAGGAGGGGAGCAGTTCTTC
CDR3: CASSQGLAGGGEQFF
J: TRBJ2-1
V: TRBV14
size: few
D: TRBD2

DNA: TGTGCCAGTAGGAACAGGGGTATCACTGAAGCTTTCTTT
CDR3: CASRNRGITEAFF
J: TRBJ1-1
V: TRBV19
size: few
D: TRBD1

DNA: TGTGCCAGTAGGGCCGGGACTATCTATGAGCAGTTCTTC
CDR3: CASRAGTIYEQFF
J: TRBJ2-1
V: TRBV19
size: -
D: TRBD2

DNA: TGCGCCAGCAGCACACAGCGGGGGGGCCGAGAGACCCAGTACTTC
CDR3: CASSTQRGGRETQYF
J: TRBJ2-5
V: TRBV5-1
size: many
D: TRBD2

DNA: TGTGCCAGCCAAAGGGGTGGGAACACTGAAGCTTCCTTT
CDR3: CASQRGGNTEASF
J: TRBJ1-1
V: TRBV7-9
size: -
D: -

DNA: TGCGCCAGCAGCTTAACCGACAGGTACGAGCAGTACTTC
CDR3: CASSLTDRYEQYF
J: TRBJ2-7
V: TRBV4-1
size: -
D: -

DNA: TGTGCCAGCAGCTTGAGTGGGGGCCGGGGGACCGGGGAGCTGTTTTTT
CDR3: CASSLSGGRGTGELFF
J: TRBJ2-2
V: TRBV5-5
size: -
D: -

DNA: TGTGCCAGTAGATCAGGGTATGAGCAGTTCTTC
CDR3: CASRSGYEQFF
J: TRBJ2-1
V: TRBV19
size: -
D: -

DNA: TGTGCCAGCAGCCCTCGCGCTAGCGGGATCTCCTACGAGCAGTACTTC
CDR3: CASSPRASGISYEQYF
J: TRBJ2-7
V: TRBV7-2
size: -
D: TRBD2

DNA: TGTGCCTGGGCCCCGGGACAGGAATCAGATACGCAGTATTTT
CDR3: CAWAPGQESDTQYF
J: TRBJ2-3
V: TRBV30
size: -
D: TRBD1

DNA: TGTGCCAGCAGTGAAGGCAGTTCAGATACGCAGTATTTT
CDR3: CASSEGSSDTQYF
J: TRBJ2-3
V: TRBV2
size: -
D: -

DNA: TGTGCCAGCAGCTTAACAGGGGGCCCCGGCGAGCAGTACTTC
CDR3: CASSLTGGPGEQYF
J: TRBJ2-7
V: TRBV7-3
size: -
D: TRBD1

DNA: TGTGCCAGCAGCGCGACGACAGGGGACATTGGGGGCTACACCTTC
CDR3: CASSATTGDIGGYTF
J: TRBJ1-2
V: TRBV9
size: -
D: TRBD1

DNA: TGTGCCTGGAGTGTAGCTCCCAATCAGCCCCAGCATTTT
CDR3: CAWSVAPNQPQHF
J: TRBJ1-5
V: TRBV30
size: few
D: -

DNA: TGTGCCAGCAGCTTGGTTAGCGGGGGGCGCAATGAGCAGTTCTTC
CDR3: CASSLVSGGRNEQFF
J: TRBJ2-1
V: TRBV5-6
size: -
D: TRBD2

DNA: TGTGCCAGCAGTGAAGCGGGACTAGCGGGAGGGCCGGGGACGCAGTATTTT
CDR3: CASSEAGLAGGPGTQYF
J: TRBJ2-3
V: TRBV6-1
size: -
D: TRBD2

DNA: TGTGCCAGCAGCTTAGAAGGCACTTACAATGAGCAGTTCTTC
CDR3: CASSLEGTYNEQFF
J: TRBJ2-1
V: TRBV7-2
size: -
D: -

DNA: TGTGCCAGCAGTCCCAATCTAGGGTTCAATGAGCAGTTCTTC
CDR3: CASSPNLGFNEQFF
J: TRBJ2-1
V: TRBV27
size: -
D: -

DNA: TGTGCCAGCAGAAGATCGGGGGGGAACACCGGGGAGCTGTTTTTT
CDR3: CASRRSGGNTGELFF
J: TRBJ2-2
V: TRBV27
size: -
D: TRBD2

DNA: TGTGCCAGCTCCTTGGGACAGGAACCCTACGAGCAGTACTTC
CDR3: CASSLGQEPYEQYF
J: TRBJ2-7
V: TRBV6-5
size: -
D: TRBD1

DNA: TGTGCCAGCAGCGTAGGAGGGGCAGAGAACACTGAAGCTTTCTTT
CDR3: CASSVGGAENTEAFF
J: TRBJ1-1
V: TRBV9
size: once
D: -

DNA: TGTGCCATCAGTCCTAGAGATGAGCAGTTCTTC
CDR3: CAISPRDEQFF
J: TRBJ2-1
V: TRBV10-3
size: -
D: -

DNA: TGTGCCAGCAGCACACAGGGGGCGAGTGAAAAACTGTTTTTT
CDR3: CASSTQGASEKLFF
J: TRBJ1-4
V: TRBV2
size: medium-sized
D: TRBD1

DNA: TGTGCCAGCAGCTTAGCTATGATGATGAACACTGAAGCTTTCTTT
CDR3: CASSLAMMMNTEAFF
J: TRBJ1-1
V: TRBV11-2
size: -
D: -

DNA: TGTGCCAGCAGCTTAGGGACTAGCGGGAGCTACGAGCAGTACTTC
CDR3: CASSLGTSGSYEQYF
J: TRBJ2-7
V: TRBV11-2
size: -
D: TRBD2

DNA: TGTGCCACCCTGGACAGGGCCACCGGGGAGCTGTTTTTT
CDR3: CATLDRATGELFF
J: TRBJ2-2
V: TRBV5-4
size: -
D: TRBD1

DNA: TGCAGCGTCGATCACACAGGGGGCTCTGGGGCCAACGTCCTGACTTTC
CDR3: CSVDHTGGSGANVLTF
J: TRBJ2-6
V: TRBV29-1
size: once
D: TRBD1

DNA: TGTGCCAGCAAAAGGGACAGGTCCGGCTATGGCTACACCTTC
CDR3: CASKRDRSGYGYTF
J: TRBJ1-2
V: TRBV6-1
size: few
D: TRBD1

DNA: TGTGCCAGCTCAGCTAGCGGGGGTACAGATACGCAGTATTTT
CDR3: CASSASGGTDTQYF
J: TRBJ2-3
V: TRBV18
size: once
D: TRBD2

DNA: TGCAGCGTTTGGGACAGTGGCGAAGAGCAGTACTTC
CDR3: CSVWDSGEEQYF
J: TRBJ2-7
V: TRBV29-1
size: -
D: TRBD1

DNA: TGCGCCAGCAGCCAAGGGAAAACAGGGTACACAGGGACTAATGAAAAACTGTTTTTT
CDR3: CASSQGKTGYTGTNEKLFF
J: TRBJ1-4
V: TRBV4-3
size: once
D: -

DNA: TGTGCCAGCTCACCGCCCCGAGGACAGTCGGCGCAGTATTTT
CDR3: CASSPPRGQSAQYF
J: TRBJ2-3
V: TRBV18
size: -
D: -

DNA: TGTGCCAGCAGCCCCCCGGGTTACAATGAGCAGTTCTTC
CDR3: CASSPPGYNEQFF
J: TRBJ2-1
V: TRBV11-2
size: -
D: -

DNA: TGCGCCAGCAGCCTCAACCCGACTAGCGGCGATGCACGCGGGGAGCTGTTTTTT
CDR3: CASSLNPTSGDARGELFF
J: TRBJ2-2
V: TRBV5-1
size: once
D: TRBD2

DNA: TGTGCCAGCAGCGAGGACGGGAATCAGCCCCAGCATTTT
CDR3: CASSEDGNQPQHF
J: TRBJ1-5
V: TRBV7-8
size: -
D: -

DNA: TGTGCCAGCTCACCCGCCGTCAGGGGGTACCAAGAGACCCAGTACTTC
CDR3: CASSPAVRGYQETQYF
J: TRBJ2-5
V: TRBV18
size: -
D: TRBD1

DNA: TGCGCCAGCAGCCCCTCCCAGGGACTAGCGGCTGAAGCCAAAAACATTCAGTACTTC
CDR3: CASSPSQGLAAEAKNIQYF
J: TRBJ2-4
V: TRBV4-1
size: -
D: TRBD2